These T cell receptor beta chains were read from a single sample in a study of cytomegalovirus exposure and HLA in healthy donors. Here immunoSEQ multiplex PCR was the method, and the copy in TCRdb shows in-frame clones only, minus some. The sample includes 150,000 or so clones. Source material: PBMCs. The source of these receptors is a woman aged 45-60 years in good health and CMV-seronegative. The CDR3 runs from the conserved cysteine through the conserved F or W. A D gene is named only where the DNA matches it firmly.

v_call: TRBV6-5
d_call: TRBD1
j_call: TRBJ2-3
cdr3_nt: TGTGCCAGCAGTTACCCGGACAGGGGAGATACGCAGTATTTT
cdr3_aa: CASSYPDRGDTQYF

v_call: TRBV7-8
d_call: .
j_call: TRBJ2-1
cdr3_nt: TGTGCCAGCAGGCGGGGGCGGGAGAGCTCCTACAATGAGCAGTTCTTC
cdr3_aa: CASRRGRESSYNEQFF

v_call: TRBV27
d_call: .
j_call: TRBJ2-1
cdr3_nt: TGTGCCAGCAGTTTATCGGGCAGCAGAGAGCAGTTCTTC
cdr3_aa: CASSLSGSREQFF

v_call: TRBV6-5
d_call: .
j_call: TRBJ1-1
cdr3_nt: TGTGCCAGCAGTTCTCGCGGAGGGGCGACTGAAGATTTCTTT
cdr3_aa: CASSSRGGATEDFF

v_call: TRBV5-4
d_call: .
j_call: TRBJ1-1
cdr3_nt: TGTGCCAGCAGCCTAGCTTCCGCCGGGGGGACTGAAGCTTTCTTT
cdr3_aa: CASSLASAGGTEAFF

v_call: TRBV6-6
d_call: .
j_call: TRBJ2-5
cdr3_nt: TGTGCCAGCAGTTACAGCTCTAGGCGAGAGACCCAGTACTTC
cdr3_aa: CASSYSSRRETQYF

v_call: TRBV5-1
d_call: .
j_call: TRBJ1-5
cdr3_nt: TGCGCCAGCAGCACGGTTGGCGGTCAGCCCCAGCATTTT
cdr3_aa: CASSTVGGQPQHF

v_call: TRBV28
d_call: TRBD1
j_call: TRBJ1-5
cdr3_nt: TGTGCCAGCAGTCTCTACCGATTAGACAGGGGTGGGAATCAGCCCCAGCATTTT
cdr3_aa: CASSLYRLDRGGNQPQHF

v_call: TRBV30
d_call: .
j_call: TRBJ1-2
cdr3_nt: TGTGCCTGGAGAAGGGGAGGGGGGGGCTACACCTTC
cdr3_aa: CAWRRGGGGYTF

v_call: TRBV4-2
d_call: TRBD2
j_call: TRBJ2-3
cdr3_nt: TGTGCCAGCAGCCAAGCTTCGGGGGGTCGGGGGAGCACAGATACGCAGTATTTT
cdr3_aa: CASSQASGGRGSTDTQYF

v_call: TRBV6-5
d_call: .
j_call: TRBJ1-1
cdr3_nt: TGTGCCAGCAGTTACTCCCGAGAGGTTTGGTCCACTGAAGCTTTCTTT
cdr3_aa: CASSYSREVWSTEAFF

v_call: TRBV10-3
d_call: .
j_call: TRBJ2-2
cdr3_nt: TGTGCCATCAGTGAACACAGACAGGCAAACACCGGGGAGCTGTTTTTT
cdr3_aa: CAISEHRQANTGELFF

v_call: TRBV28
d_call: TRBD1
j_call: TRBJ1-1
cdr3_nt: TGTGCCAGCAGTTTACTTAGGGGACAGGGGAGTGGAGCTTTCTTT
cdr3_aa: CASSLLRGQGSGAFF

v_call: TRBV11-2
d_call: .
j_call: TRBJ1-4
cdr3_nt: TGTGCCAGCAGCTTAGATCTTCAGGCTGAAAAACTGTTTTTT
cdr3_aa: CASSLDLQAEKLFF

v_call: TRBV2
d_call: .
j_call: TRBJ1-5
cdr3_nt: TGTGCCAGCGGGCCCTTAGGGGGCAATCAGCCCCAGCATTTT
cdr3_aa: CASGPLGGNQPQHF

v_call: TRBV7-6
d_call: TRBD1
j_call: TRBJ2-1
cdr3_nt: TGTGCCAGCAGCTTAAGAGGACAGGGCTACAATGAGCAGTTCTTC
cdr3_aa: CASSLRGQGYNEQFF

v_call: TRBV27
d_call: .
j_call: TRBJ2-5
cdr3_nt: TGTGCCAGCGCTACTAGGCCCCCAGAGACCCAGTACTTC
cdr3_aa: CASATRPPETQYF

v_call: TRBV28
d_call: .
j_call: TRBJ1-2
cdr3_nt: TGTGCCAGCAGTTTATCTGTCTATGGCTACACCTTC
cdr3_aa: CASSLSVYGYTF

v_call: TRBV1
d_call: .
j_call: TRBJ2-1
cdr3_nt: TGCACCAGCAGCCAAGGCACCTCAGGGGGCGCCAGCAATGAGCAGTTCTTC
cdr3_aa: CTSSQGTSGGASNEQFF

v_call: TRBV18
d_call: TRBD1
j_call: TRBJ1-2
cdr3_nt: TGTGCCAGCTCACCGCAGGGGGTCCTACCTGGCTACACCTTC
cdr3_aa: CASSPQGVLPGYTF

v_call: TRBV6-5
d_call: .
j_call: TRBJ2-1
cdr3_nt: TGTGCCACCACCCAGGCCCACGGCCGTCTAATCTTC
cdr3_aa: CATTQAHGRLIF

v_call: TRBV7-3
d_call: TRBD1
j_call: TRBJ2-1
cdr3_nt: TGTGCCAGCAGCTCCCGACAGGGGAGATCCTACAATGAGCAGTTCTTC
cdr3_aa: CASSSRQGRSYNEQFF

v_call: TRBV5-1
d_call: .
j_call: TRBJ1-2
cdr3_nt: TGCGCCAGCAGCTATGGGAGGGACGGAAACTATGGCTACACCTTC
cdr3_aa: CASSYGRDGNYGYTF

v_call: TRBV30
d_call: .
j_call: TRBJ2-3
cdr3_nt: TGTGCCTGGAGTTCTAGATCCGCAGATACGCAGTATTTT
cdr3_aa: CAWSSRSADTQYF

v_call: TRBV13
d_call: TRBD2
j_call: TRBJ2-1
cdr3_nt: TGTGCCAGCAGCTCGGGACTAGCGGGGAACAATGAGCAGTTCTTC
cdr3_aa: CASSSGLAGNNEQFF

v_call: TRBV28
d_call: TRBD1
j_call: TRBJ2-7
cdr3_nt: TGTGCCAGCAGTTTATTGGGACAGAGCTACGAGCAGTACTTC
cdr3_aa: CASSLLGQSYEQYF

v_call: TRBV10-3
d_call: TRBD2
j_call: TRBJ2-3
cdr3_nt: TGTGCCATCAGTGAGTTCGGTGGCGGGGGGGTTTCTGGCACAGATACGCAGTATTTT
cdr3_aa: CAISEFGGGGVSGTDTQYF

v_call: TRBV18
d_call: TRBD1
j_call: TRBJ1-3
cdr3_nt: TGTGCCAGCTCACCGCAGGGGGGAACTGGAAACACCATATATTTT
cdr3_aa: CASSPQGGTGNTIYF

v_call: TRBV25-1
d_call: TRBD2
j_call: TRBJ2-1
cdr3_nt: TGTGCCAGCAGGGACAGTCGTAGCGGGAGCTCCTACAATGAGCAGTTCTTC
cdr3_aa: CASRDSRSGSSYNEQFF

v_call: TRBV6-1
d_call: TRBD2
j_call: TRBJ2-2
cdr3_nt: TGTGCCAGCTCCTGGACTAGCAGGAACACCGGGGAGCTGTTTTTT
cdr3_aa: CASSWTSRNTGELFF

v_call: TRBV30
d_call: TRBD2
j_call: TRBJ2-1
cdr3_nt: TGTGCCTGGAGTGGGGAGCGGGGGGGCTACAATGAGCAGTTCTTC
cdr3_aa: CAWSGERGGYNEQFF

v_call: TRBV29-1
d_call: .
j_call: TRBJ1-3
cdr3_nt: TGCAGCGTTGGATCCTCAGGGCTCGGAAACACCATATATTTT
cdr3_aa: CSVGSSGLGNTIYF

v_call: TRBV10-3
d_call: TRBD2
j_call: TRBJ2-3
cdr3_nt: TGTGCCATCAAAGGGACTAGCGGGGCAGATACGCAGTATTTT
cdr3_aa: CAIKGTSGADTQYF

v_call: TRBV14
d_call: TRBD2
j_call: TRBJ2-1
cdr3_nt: TGTGCCAGCAGCCCCTGGACTAGCGGGGAACTCGAGCAGTTCTTC
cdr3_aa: CASSPWTSGELEQFF

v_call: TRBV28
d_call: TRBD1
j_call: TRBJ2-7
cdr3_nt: TGTGCCAGCAGTTTAATCGGGACAGGGGGCTACGAGCAGTACTTC
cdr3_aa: CASSLIGTGGYEQYF

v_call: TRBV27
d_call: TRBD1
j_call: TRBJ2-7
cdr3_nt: TGTGCCAGCCTTTCGATTTCGGGACAGGGGGTACCCTCCTACGAGCAGTACTTC
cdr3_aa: CASLSISGQGVPSYEQYF

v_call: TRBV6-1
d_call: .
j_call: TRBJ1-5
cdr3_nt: TGTGCCAGCAGAACTACGGGGGGCAATCAGCCCCAGCATTTT
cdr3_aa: CASRTTGGNQPQHF

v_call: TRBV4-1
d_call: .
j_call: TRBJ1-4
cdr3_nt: TGCGCCAGCAGCCCCCTGACAGAGTATGAAAAACTGTTTTTT
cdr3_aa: CASSPLTEYEKLFF

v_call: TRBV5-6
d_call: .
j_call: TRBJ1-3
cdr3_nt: TGTGCCAGCAGCTTGTTAGCCCCCGCACACTCTGGAAACACCATATATTTT
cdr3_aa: CASSLLAPAHSGNTIYF

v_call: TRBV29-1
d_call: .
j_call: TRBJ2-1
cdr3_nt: TGCAGCGTTGAGGCGACAGGGAGGAATGAGCAGTTCTTC
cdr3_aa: CSVEATGRNEQFF

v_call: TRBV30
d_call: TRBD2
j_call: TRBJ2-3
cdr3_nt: TGTGCCTGGAGTGTTAGTGGCGGGGGGAGAACAGATACGCAGTATTTT
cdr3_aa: CAWSVSGGGRTDTQYF

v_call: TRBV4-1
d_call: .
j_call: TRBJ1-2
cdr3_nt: TGCGCCAGCAGCCCCTCCGCGACACAGGTTTATGGCTACACCTTC
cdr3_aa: CASSPSATQVYGYTF

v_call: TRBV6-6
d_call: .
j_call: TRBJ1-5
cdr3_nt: TGTGCCAGCACCATTCCAAATCAGCCCCAGCATTTT
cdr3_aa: CASTIPNQPQHF

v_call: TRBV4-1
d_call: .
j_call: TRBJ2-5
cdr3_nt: TGCGCCAGCAGCCAAGAGGGAAGCGGCCTCCGGGAGACCCAGTACTTC
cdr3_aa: CASSQEGSGLRETQYF

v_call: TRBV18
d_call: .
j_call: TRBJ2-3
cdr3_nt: TGTGCCAGCTCACTTCAGTGGGGCTCCACAGATACGCAGTATTTT
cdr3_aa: CASSLQWGSTDTQYF

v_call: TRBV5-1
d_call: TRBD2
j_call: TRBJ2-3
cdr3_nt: TGCGCCAGCAGCCCTCCTAGCGGGCGCGCAGATACGCAGTATTTT
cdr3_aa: CASSPPSGRADTQYF

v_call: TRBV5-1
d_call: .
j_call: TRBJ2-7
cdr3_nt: TGCGCCAGCAGCTTGTTAAGGGGTTACAGAATAACCTACGAGCAGTACTTC
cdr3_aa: CASSLLRGYRITYEQYF

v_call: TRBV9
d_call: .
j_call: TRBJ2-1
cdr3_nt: TGTGCCAGCAGCGTAGACGGGGGGCGCCTCAATGAGCAGTTCTTC
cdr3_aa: CASSVDGGRLNEQFF